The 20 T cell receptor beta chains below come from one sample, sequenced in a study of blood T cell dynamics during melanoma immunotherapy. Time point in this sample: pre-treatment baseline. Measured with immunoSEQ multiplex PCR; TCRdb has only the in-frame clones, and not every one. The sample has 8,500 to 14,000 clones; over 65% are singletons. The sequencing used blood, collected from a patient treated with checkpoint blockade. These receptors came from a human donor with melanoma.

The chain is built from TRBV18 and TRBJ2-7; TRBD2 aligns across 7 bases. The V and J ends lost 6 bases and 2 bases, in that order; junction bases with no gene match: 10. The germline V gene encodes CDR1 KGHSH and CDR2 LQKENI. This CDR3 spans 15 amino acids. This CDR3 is CASSPRLAGPYEQYF. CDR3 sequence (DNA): TGTGCCAGCTCCCCGAGACTAGCTGGACCCTACGAGCAGTACTTC.

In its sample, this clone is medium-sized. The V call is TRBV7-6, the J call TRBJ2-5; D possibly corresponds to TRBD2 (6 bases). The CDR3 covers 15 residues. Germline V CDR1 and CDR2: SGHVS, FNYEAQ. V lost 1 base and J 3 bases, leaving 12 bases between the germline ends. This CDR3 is CASSLDAGSKETQYF. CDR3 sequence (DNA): TGTGCCAGCAGCTTAGATGCGGGATCAAAAGAGACCCAGTACTTC.

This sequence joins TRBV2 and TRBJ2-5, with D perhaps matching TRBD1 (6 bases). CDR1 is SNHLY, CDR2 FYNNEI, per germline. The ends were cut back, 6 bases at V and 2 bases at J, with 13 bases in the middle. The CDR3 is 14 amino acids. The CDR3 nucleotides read TGTGCCAGCAGGCAGGGGTTGGGGCAAGAGACCCAGTACTTC. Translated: CASRQGLGQETQYF.

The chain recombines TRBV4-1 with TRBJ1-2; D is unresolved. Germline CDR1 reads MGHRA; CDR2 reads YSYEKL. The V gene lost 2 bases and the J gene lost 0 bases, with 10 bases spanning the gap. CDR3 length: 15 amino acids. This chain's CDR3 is CASSQLGSTNYGYTF. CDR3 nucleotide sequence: TGCGCCAGCAGCCAATTAGGATCCACTAACTATGGCTACACCTTC.

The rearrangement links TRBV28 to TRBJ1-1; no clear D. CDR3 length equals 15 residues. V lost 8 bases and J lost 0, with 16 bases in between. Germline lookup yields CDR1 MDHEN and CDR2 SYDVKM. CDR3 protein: CASGEGVSLNTEAFF. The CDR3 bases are TGTGCCAGCGGGGAGGGAGTTTCCTTGAACACTGAAGCTTTCTTT.

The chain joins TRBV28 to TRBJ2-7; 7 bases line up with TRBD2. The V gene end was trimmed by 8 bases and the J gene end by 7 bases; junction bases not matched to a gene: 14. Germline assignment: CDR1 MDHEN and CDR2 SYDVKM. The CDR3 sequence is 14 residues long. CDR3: CASHQRGGSGEQYV. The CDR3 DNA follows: TGTGCCAGCCACCAGCGGGGAGGGTCGGGGGAGCAGTACGTC.

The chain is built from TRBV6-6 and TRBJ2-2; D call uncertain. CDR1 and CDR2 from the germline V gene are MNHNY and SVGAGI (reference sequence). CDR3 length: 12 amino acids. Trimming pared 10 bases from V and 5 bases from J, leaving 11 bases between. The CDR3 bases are TGTGCCACTTCATGGGAAACCGGGGAGCTGTTTTTT. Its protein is CATSWETGELFF.

CDR3 amino acids: CASSPQANTGELFF. The CDR3 DNA reads as TGTGCCAGCAGCCCCCAAGCGAACACCGGGGAGCTGTTTTTT. The rearrangement links TRBV7-3 to TRBJ2-2; the D is unclear. Deletions cut 5 bases from V and 0 bases from J, with 7 bases between. CDR3 length: 14 residues. Germline values: CDR1 SGHTA, CDR2 FQGTGA.

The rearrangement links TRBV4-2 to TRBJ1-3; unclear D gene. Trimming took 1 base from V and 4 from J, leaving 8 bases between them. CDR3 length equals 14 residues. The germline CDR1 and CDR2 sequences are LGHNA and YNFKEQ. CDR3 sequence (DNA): TGTGCCAGCAGCCAAGTGGATGGAGGAAACACCATATATTTT. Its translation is CASSQVDGGNTIYF.

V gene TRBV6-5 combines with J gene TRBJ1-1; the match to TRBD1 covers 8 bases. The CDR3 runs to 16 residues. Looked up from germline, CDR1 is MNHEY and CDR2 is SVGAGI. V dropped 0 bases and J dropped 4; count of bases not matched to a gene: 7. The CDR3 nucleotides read TGTGCCAGCAGTTACTCGATTGTCCAGGGGGCCACTGAAGCTTTCTTT. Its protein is CASSYSIVQGATEAFF.

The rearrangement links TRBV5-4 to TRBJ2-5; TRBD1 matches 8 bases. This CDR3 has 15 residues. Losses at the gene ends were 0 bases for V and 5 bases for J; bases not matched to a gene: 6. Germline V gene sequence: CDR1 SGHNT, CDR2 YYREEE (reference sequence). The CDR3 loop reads CASSLGQGAWETQYF. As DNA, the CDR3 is TGTGCCAGCAGCTTGGGCCAGGGGGCCTGGGAGACCCAGTACTTC.

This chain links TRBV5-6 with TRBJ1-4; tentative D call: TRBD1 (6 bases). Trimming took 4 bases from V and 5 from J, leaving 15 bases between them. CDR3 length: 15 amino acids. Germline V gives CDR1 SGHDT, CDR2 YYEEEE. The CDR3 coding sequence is TGTGCCAGCAGCCTGGGTCGGACAGCGAATGAAAAACTGTTTTTT. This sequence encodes CASSLGRTANEKLFF.

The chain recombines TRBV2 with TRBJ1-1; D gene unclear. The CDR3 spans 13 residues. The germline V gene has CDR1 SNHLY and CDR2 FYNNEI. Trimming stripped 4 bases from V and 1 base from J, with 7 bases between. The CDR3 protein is CASSAGPNTEAFF. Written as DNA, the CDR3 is TGTGCCAGCAGTGCAGGCCCGAACACTGAAGCTTTCTTT.

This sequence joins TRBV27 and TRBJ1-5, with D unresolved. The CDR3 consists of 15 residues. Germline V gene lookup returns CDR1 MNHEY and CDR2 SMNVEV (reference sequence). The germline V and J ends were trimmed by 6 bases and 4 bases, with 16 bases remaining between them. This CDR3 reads CASRIRWEPNQPQHF. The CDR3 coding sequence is TGTGCCAGCAGGATTCGATGGGAACCTAATCAGCCCCAGCATTTT.

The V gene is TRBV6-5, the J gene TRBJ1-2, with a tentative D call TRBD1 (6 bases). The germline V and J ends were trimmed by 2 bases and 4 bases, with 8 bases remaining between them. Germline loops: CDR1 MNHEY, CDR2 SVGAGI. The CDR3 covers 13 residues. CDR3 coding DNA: TGTGCCAGCAGTTACGGGACACTCTATGGCTACACCTTC. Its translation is CASSYGTLYGYTF.

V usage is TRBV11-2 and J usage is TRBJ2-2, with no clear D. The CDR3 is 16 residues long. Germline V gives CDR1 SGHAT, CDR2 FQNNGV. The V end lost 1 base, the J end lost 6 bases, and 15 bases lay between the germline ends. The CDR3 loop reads CASSLGPQKAAGELFF. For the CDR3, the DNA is TGTGCCAGCAGCTTAGGTCCCCAAAAGGCCGCCGGGGAGCTGTTTTTT.

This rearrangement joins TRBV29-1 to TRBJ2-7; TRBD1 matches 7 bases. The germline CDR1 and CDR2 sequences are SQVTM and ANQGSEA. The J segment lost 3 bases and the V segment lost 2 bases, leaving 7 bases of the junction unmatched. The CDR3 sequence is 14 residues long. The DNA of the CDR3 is TGCAGCGTTGAACGCCGGACAGGATACTACGAGCAGTACTTC. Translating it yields CSVERRTGYYEQYF.

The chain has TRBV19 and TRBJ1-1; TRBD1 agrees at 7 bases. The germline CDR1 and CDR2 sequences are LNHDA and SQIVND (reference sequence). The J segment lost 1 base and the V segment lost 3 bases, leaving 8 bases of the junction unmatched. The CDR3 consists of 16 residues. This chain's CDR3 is CASSIWAGGRNTEAFF. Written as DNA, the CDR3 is TGTGCCAGTAGTATTTGGGCAGGGGGACGGAACACTGAAGCTTTCTTT.

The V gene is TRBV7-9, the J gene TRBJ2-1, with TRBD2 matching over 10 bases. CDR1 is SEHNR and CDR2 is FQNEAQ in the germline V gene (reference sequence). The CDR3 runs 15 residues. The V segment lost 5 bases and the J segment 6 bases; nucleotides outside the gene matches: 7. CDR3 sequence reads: CASSPGTSVLNEQFF. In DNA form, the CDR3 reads TGTGCCAGCAGCCCCGGGACTAGCGTTCTCAATGAGCAGTTCTTC.

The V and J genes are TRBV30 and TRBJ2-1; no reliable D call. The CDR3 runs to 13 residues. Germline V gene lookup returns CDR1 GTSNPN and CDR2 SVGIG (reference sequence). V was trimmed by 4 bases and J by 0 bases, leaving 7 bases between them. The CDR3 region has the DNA TGTGCCTGGACGGGCATCTCCTACAATGAGCAGTTCTTC. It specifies CAWTGISYNEQFF.